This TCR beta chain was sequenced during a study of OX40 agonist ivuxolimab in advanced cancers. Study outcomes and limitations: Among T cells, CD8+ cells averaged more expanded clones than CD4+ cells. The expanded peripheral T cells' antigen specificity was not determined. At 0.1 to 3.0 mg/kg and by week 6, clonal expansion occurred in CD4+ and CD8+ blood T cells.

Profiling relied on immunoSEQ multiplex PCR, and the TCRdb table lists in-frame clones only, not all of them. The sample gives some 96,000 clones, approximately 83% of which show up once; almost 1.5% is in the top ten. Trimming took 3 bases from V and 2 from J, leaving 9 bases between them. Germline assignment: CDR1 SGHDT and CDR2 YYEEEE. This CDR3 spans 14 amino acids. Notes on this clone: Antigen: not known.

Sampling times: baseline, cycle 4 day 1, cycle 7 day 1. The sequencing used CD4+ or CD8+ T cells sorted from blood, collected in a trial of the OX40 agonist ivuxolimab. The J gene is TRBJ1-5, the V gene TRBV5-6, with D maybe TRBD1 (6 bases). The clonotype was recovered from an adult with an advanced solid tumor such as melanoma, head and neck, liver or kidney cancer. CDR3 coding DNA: TGTGCCAGCAGCTACAGGGAGGGCAATCAGCCCCAGCATTTT. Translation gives CASSYREGNQPQHF.